This entry is about one T cell receptor (beta chain). This clonotype was detected only a few times. Its antigen specificity is not known. No base quality values were provided; no much bigger clone lies one nucleotide off. From the cysteine up to the phenylalanine, the CDR3 has a length of 15 residues. Only CDR3 DNA remains: 45 bases, in frame from the first base. Looking up the germline V gene (reference sequence) yields CDR1 DFQATT and CDR2 SNEGSKA. The junction shows trimming of 3 bases on V and 3 bases on J, and the gene matches do not reach 4 bases of it. Receptor amplification or capture employed 5' RACE. The instrument was an Illumina HiSeq 2000. Template switching added a universal primer binding site, and the final cDNA carried a unique molecular identifier that allowed TCR cDNA molecules to be counted accurately. Specific primers in the conserved constant-segment region were used to synthesize first-strand cDNA for TCR alpha and beta chains. Each cDNA library was double barcoded, with a SMART-Mk sample barcode plus Illumina barcodes, to control for contamination. TruSeq adapter sequences along with Illumina sample barcodes were introduced in two successive PCR steps. Sequencing of the TCR alpha and beta cDNA libraries was done on the Illumina HiSeq platform using custom primers. In the paper's pipeline: MiGEC processed the raw reads to extract unique molecular identifiers, while MiXCR was used to determine the CDR3 positions. Recombination models were inferred per individual with the repgenHMM and IGoR tools using an EM algorithm. The analysis of shared clonotypes was done with the tcR package in R, with sharing normalized by the product of cloneset sizes. To study raw recombination without the effects of thymic and clonal selection, out-of-frame nonproductive sequences were analyzed. TCRdb reran the public reads through fastp at Q25 and MiXCR, keeping productive beta chains. Entries are consolidated by CDR3 protein sequence, retaining the most common genes and DNA. The V and J calls follow TCRdb's processing rather than the paper's. The sample includes 450,000 or so distinct CDR3 sequences, with more than 13% observed a single time. Around 0.57% of the sample rests with the top ten.

The data stem from a study of identical twins (dated by TCRdb to 2015 to 2016). About the study as a whole: To test whether fetal clonotypes persist, the study used deep sequencing on TCR alpha and beta repertoires from monozygotic twins, unrelated adults of various ages, and cord blood. Replicate twin experiments were performed at different times using different library preparation protocols to rule out contamination.

All donors were healthy Caucasians. The twin cohort consisted of three pairs of female monozygotic twins, all aged about 18 to 30 years. CD4+ and CD8+ T cell populations were isolated with positive isolation kits from Invitrogen. The study at large found these results: Zero-insertion analyses could be partly confounded by invariant T cells such as MAIT and iNKT, although diverse VJ usage argued against such confounding for most clonotypes. Compared with coincidental sharing between unrelated individuals, an excess of low generation-probability sequences was observed among out-of-frame TCR alpha sequences shared between twins. In monozygotic twins, out-of-frame TCR alpha sharing was systematically underestimated by recombination models, although the models agreed with sharing between unrelated individuals. Because the same donors could not be followed over many years, conclusions were based on cross-sectional statistical analysis. In beta out-of-frame sequences, excess twin sharing was weaker, because having fewer shared sequences lowered the signal-to-noise ratio. Fewer insertions were carried by abundant cord blood beta clonotypes; a weaker similar trend was observed in young adult naive repertoires, while no such trend was observed in memory repertoires.

These same data were also listed under a study on yellow fever vaccine responses in identical twins. As the second paper documents: According to the authors, in identical twins the way T cells responded to vaccination appeared partly convergent and partly personalized. Focusing on identical twins, the study followed the T cell clones that responded to the vaccine, and did so with precision.

Sample: CD4+ T cells sorted from blood. The sequence derives from a woman younger than 30 in good health. The sequence is built from TRBV20-1 and TRBJ2-5, with 13 bases in between that match TRBD2. The bases read TGCAGTGCTAGGAAACTAGCGGGGGGGGAAGAGACCCAGTACTTC. Its product reads: CSARKLAGGEETQYF.